The 27 T cell receptor beta chains in this list originate from one sample, sequenced in a study of OX40 agonist ivuxolimab in advanced cancers. Sequencing was performed with immunoSEQ multiplex PCR; in TCRdb, only in-frame clones are kept and a portion is missing. Among 72,000 or so clones listed, roughly 87% were seen once. Sample: CD4+ or CD8+ T cells sorted from blood, taken in a trial of the OX40 agonist ivuxolimab. The receptors come from an adult with an advanced solid tumor such as melanoma, head and neck, liver or kidney cancer.

The chain links TRBV5-6 to TRBJ2-5; possibly TRBD2 for D (6 bases). The germline V gene encodes CDR1 SGHDT and CDR2 YYEEEE. The CDR3 length is 15 residues. The ends were cut back, 0 bases at V and 9 bases at J, with 18 bases in the middle. This CDR3 is CASSLGAGTLGAQYF. DNA of the CDR3: TGTGCCAGCAGCTTGGGGGCGGGGACCCTTGGGGCCCAGTACTTC.

This chain links TRBV14 with TRBJ2-7, with D possibly TRBD1 on 5 matching bases. The CDR3 has 14 amino acids. The V gene's germline CDR1 is SGHDN and CDR2 FVKESK. Trimming shortened V by 3 bases and J by 0 bases, and 9 bases separated the two germline ends. The CDR3 nucleotides are TGTGCCAGCAGCCAGAGTAGGGGCTCCTACGAGCAGTACTTC. This codes for CASSQSRGSYEQYF.

The chain employs TRBV7-6 and TRBJ2-2; 8 bases agree with TRBD2. Germline V lookup: CDR1 SGHVS, CDR2 FNYEAQ. V was pared by 6 bases and J by 4 bases, with 13 bases of the junction left unmatched. The CDR3 is 17 residues long. CDR3 DNA sequence: TGTGCCAGCAGTCCCCGGGGGGGACTAGTAATCACCGGGGAGCTGTTTTTT. It codes for CASSPRGGLVITGELFF.

V gene TRBV27 combines with J gene TRBJ1-1, with D possibly matching TRBD1 (5 bases). Germline assignment: CDR1 MNHEY and CDR2 SMNVEV (reference sequence). This CDR3 contains 15 residues. Trimming left V 0 bases short and J 4 bases short, with 12 bases between. The CDR3 sequence: CASSLSRLGGTEAFF. Written as DNA, the CDR3 is TGTGCCAGCAGTTTATCGCGTCTCGGGGGCACTGAAGCTTTCTTT.

The V call is TRBV18, the J call TRBJ1-2; D not certain. V was cut by 2 bases and J by 0 bases, with 13 bases left in between. CDR3 length: 16 amino acids. From germline, CDR1 is KGHSH and CDR2 LQKENI. The CDR3 DNA reads as TGTGCCAGCTCACCAGATGGTATAGGAACTAACTATGGCTACACCTTC. Amino acid sequence: CASSPDGIGTNYGYTF. Combining the CDR3 with reference TRBV18 and TRBJ1-2 gives the whole variable domain NAGVMQNPRHLVRRRGQEARLRCSPMKGHSHVYWYRQLPEEGLKFMVYLQKENIIDESGMPKERFSAEFPKEGPSILRIQQVVRGDSAAYFCASSPDGIGTNYGYTFGSGTRLTVV.

The genes are TRBV5-4 and TRBJ1-1; tentative D call: TRBD1 (5 bases). Germline V gene data show CDR1 as SGHNT and CDR2 as YYREEE (reference sequence). V was trimmed by 5 bases and J by 5 bases, leaving 10 bases between them. The CDR3 has 12 amino acids. CDR3 coding DNA: TGTGCCAGCAGAACCGACAGAACTGAAGCTTTCTTT. As protein: CASRTDRTEAFF. Full variable domain (outside the CDR3, taken from reference TRBV5-4 and TRBJ1-1): ETGVTQSPTHLIKTRGQQVTLRCSSQSGHNTVSWYQQALGQGPQFIFQYYREEENGRGNFPPRFSGLQFPNYSSELNVNALELDDSALYLCASRTDRTEAFFGQGTRLTVV.

J is TRBJ2-1 and V is TRBV5-6; 7 bases line up with TRBD1. Germline V gene data show CDR1 as SGHDT and CDR2 as YYEEEE. The ends lost 6 bases at V and 4 bases at J; junction bases unmatched: 10. The CDR3 loop spans 15 amino acids. CDR3 nucleotide sequence: TGTGCCAGCACCCGGACAGGCGTTCTATACAATGAGCAGTTCTTC. It yields the protein CASTRTGVLYNEQFF.

This clone appeared a single time. The gene calls are TRBV5-1 and TRBJ2-7; 9 bases agree with TRBD1. Germline V CDR1 and CDR2: SGHRS, YFSETQ. The CDR3 has 14 residues. Germline trimming cut 8 bases from V and 6 bases from J; bases unmatched to any gene: 12. CDR3 in DNA: TGCGCCAGTGGACAGGGGAGAGTTTCCGCCGAGCAGTACTTC. This encodes CASGQGRVSAEQYF. Full variable domain (rest looked up from reference TRBV5-1 and TRBJ2-7): KAGVTQTPRYLIKTRGQQVTLSCSPISGHRSVSWYQQTPGQGLQFLFEYFSETQRNKGNFPGRFSGRQFSNSRSEMNVSTLELGDSALYLCASGQGRVSAEQYFGPGTRLTVT.

CDR3 nucleotides: TGTGCCAGCAGTGACTTAAGAAGGACAGATACGCAGTATTTT. This translates into CASSDLRRTDTQYF. V gene TRBV2 combines with J gene TRBJ2-3; D unclear. There are 14 residues in the CDR3. From germline, CDR1 is SNHLY and CDR2 FYNNEI. The V end was cut by 3 bases, the J end by 3 bases, with 10 bases between.

The V call is TRBV11-2, the J call TRBJ2-7; 9 positions agree with TRBD1. This CDR3 comprises 13 residues. The germline gives CDR1 SGHAT, CDR2 FQNNGV. With 4 bases clipped from V and 9 bases from J, the junction kept 7 bases outside the gene matches. The DNA for the CDR3 is TGTGCCAGCAGCTGGGACAGGGTAGTTAGGCAGTACTTC. It is translated as CASSWDRVVRQYF.

J is TRBJ2-1 and V is TRBV6-5; D is ambiguous. Germline assignment: CDR1 MNHEY and CDR2 SVGAGI. The CDR3 extends over 11 amino acids. V shed 7 bases and J shed 5 bases, with 6 bases lying between them. The CDR3 DNA is TGTGCCAGCACTAGAAACAATGAGCAGTTCTTC. Translation: CASTRNNEQFF.

The chain links TRBV6-5 to TRBJ1-3; 8 positions match TRBD1. CDR3 size: 14 residues. Germline CDR1 MNHEY, CDR2 SVGAGI. J lost 4 bases, V lost 4 bases, and 3 bases had no gene match. The CDR3 is CASSSRDRGNTIYF. The CDR3 nucleotides are TGTGCCAGCAGTTCCAGGGACAGGGGAAACACCATATATTTT.

This clone was seen only a few times. V gene TRBV5-4 combines with J gene TRBJ2-5, with a weak D call TRBD2 (6 bases). The CDR3 totals 14 residues. V was clipped by 3 bases and J by 1 base, with 10 bases between them. Germline CDR1 and CDR2: SGHNT and YYREEE (reference sequence). CDR3: CASSWTTTQETQYF. The CDR3 DNA reads TGTGCCAGCAGCTGGACTACTACCCAAGAGACCCAGTACTTC.

The chain has TRBV6-5 and TRBJ2-3; 7 bases agree with TRBD1. The junction had 6 bases not matched to a gene; V was cut back by 5 bases and J by 1 base. The CDR3 consists of 15 residues. CDR1 and CDR2 (germline): MNHEY, SVGAGI. The CDR3 DNA reads TGTGCCAGCAGTGCCCGGGACAGCGGCACAGATACGCAGTATTTT. Amino acid sequence: CASSARDSGTDTQYF.

V and J are TRBV29-1 and TRBJ2-3; D ambiguous. The CDR3 is 12 residues long. V gave up 3 bases and J gave up 3 bases, with 7 bases separating them. CDR1 is SQVTM and CDR2 is ANQGSEA in the germline V gene. CDR3 DNA sequence: TGCAGCGTTGACCCCTTTACAGATACGCAGTATTTT. Translation: CSVDPFTDTQYF.

Only a few counts were recorded for this clone. The rearrangement links TRBV7-9 to TRBJ1-2, with 9 bases matching TRBD1. In germline, CDR1 is SEHNR, CDR2 FQNEAQ (reference sequence). The J segment lost 1 base and the V segment lost 5 bases, leaving 5 bases of the junction unmatched. The CDR3 contains 15 residues. The CDR3, as DNA: TGTGCCAGCAGCCCGGGACAGGGTCATAACTATGGCTACACCTTC. Protein: CASSPGQGHNYGYTF.

The chain links TRBV19 to TRBJ1-5; 10 positions agree with TRBD1. Germline CDR1 LNHDA, CDR2 SQIVND (reference sequence). The CDR3 extends over 13 amino acids. The trim removed 8 bases at V and 7 bases at J, leaving 5 bases unmatched. In DNA, the CDR3 is TGTGCCAGTCGGACAGGGGGAGGGCAGCCCCAGCATTTT. Translating it yields CASRTGGGQPQHF.

The V and J genes are TRBV7-4 and TRBJ1-2, with D possibly being TRBD1 (5 bases). Germline V gene data show CDR1 as SGHVT and CDR2 as SQSDAQ. The CDR3 contains 15 residues. Trimming cost V 3 bases and J 3 bases, with 14 bases left between them. The CDR3: CASSFWPGSYYGYTF. The CDR3, as DNA: TGTGCCAGCAGCTTTTGGCCAGGGAGTTACTATGGCTACACCTTC.

The V call is TRBV7-6, the J call TRBJ2-2, with 10 bases that match TRBD2. With 5 bases clipped from V and 3 bases from J, the junction kept 9 bases outside the gene matches. Germline lookup yields CDR1 SGHVS and CDR2 FNYEAQ. The CDR3 length is 17 residues. The CDR3 sequence: CASSPYGTSVYTGELFF. Here the CDR3 DNA reads TGTGCCAGCAGCCCTTACGGGACTAGCGTGTACACCGGGGAGCTGTTTTTT.

The CDR3, as DNA: TGTGCCAGCAGCTTAGGACAGGGGGCGACAGATACGCAGTATTTT. This gives the protein CASSLGQGATDTQYF. The chain couples TRBV7-2 to TRBJ2-3; 10 nucleotides line up with TRBD1. Per the germline V gene, CDR1 is SGHTA and CDR2 is FQGNSA. Unmatched junction bases numbered 1, after V lost 1 base and J lost 3 bases. This CDR3 comprises 15 residues.

The chain uses TRBV28 and TRBJ2-7; TRBD2 might be the D (5 bases). This CDR3 is 12 amino acids long. V was trimmed by 6 bases and J by 4 bases, leaving 10 bases between them. Germline V gene sequence: CDR1 MDHEN, CDR2 SYDVKM. This CDR3 is CASSLRRYEQYF. The CDR3 DNA reads TGTGCCAGCAGCCTTAGGAGGTACGAGCAGTACTTC.

J is TRBJ2-1 and V is TRBV4-1, with D hard to call. The V gene's germline CDR1 is MGHRA and CDR2 YSYEKL. V was trimmed by 4 bases and J by 4 bases, leaving 11 bases between them. CDR3 size: 14 residues. CDR3 sequence: CASSLLGRYNEQFF. The CDR3 DNA reads TGCGCCAGCAGCCTTCTAGGACGGTACAATGAGCAGTTCTTC.

The chain links TRBV11-2 to TRBJ2-7, with 9 bases fitting TRBD2. V was clipped by 2 bases and J by 9 bases; unmatched bases: 8. The CDR3 contains 14 residues. Germline-derived CDR1 and CDR2 are SGHAT and FQNNGV. The CDR3 region is CASSLLREGGMQYF. The CDR3, as DNA: TGTGCCAGCAGCTTACTGCGGGAGGGAGGTATGCAGTACTTC.

This clone occurred once. V and J are TRBV12-5 and TRBJ2-2; possible D gene TRBD1, 6 bases. The CDR3 consists of 16 residues. V was clipped by 3 bases and J by 0 bases, with 11 bases between them. Per germline, CDR1 LGHNT and CDR2 FRNRAP. CDR3 sequence (DNA): TGTGCTAGTGGTTTCCTGGACAGCGCGAACACCGGGGAGCTGTTTTTT. Amino acids: CASGFLDSANTGELFF.

The chain is built from TRBV6-6 and TRBJ2-1; 9 bases fit TRBD1. The V and J ends lost 5 bases and 4 bases, in that order; junction bases with no gene match: 6. Germline CDR1 is MNHNY and CDR2 is SVGAGI (reference sequence). This CDR3 has 15 residues. In DNA, the CDR3 is TGTGCCAGCAGTCCCCCGGGACAGGGATACAATGAGCAGTTCTTC. Its translation: CASSPPGQGYNEQFF.

The chain couples TRBV28 to TRBJ2-7, with D perhaps matching TRBD2 (7 bases). Germline assignment: CDR1 MDHEN and CDR2 SYDVKM. The CDR3 loop spans 14 amino acids. V lost 5 bases and J 9 bases, leaving 20 bases between the germline ends. The CDR3 sequence: CASSPRWGGQGQYF. The CDR3 DNA reads as TGTGCCAGCAGTCCCCGGTGGGGGGGGCAAGGGCAGTACTTC.

The V gene is TRBV28, the J gene TRBJ2-3; 7 bases map to TRBD1. V lost 4 bases, J lost 0 bases, and 7 bases stayed unmatched. Germline V CDR1 and CDR2: MDHEN, SYDVKM. The CDR3 loop spans 16 amino acids. The CDR3 coding sequence is TGTGCCAGCAGTTCCCTCAGGGGGAAAAGCACAGATACGCAGTATTTT. As protein: CASSSLRGKSTDTQYF. Using reference TRBV28 and TRBJ2-3 for the parts outside the CDR3, the full variable domain is DVKVTQSSRYLVKRTGEKVFLECVQDMDHENMFWYRQDPGLGLRLIYFSYDVKMKEKGDIPEGYSVSREKKERFSLILESASTNQTSMYLCASSSLRGKSTDTQYFGPGTRLTVL.